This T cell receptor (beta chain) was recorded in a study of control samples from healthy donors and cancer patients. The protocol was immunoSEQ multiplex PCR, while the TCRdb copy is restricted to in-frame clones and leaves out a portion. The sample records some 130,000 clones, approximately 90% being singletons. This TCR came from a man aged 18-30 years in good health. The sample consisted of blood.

Here the CDR3 reads CASSLSSGGLNEQFF. The CDR3 coding sequence is TGTGCCAGCAGCTTATCGTCGGGGGGTCTCAATGAGCAGTTCTTC. The rearrangement joins TRBV7-3 to TRBJ2-1; 7 nucleotides line up with TRBD2. This CDR3 has 15 amino acids. The germline CDR1 and CDR2 sequences are SGHTA and FQGTGA. The V and J ends lost 2 bases and 6 bases, in that order; junction bases with no gene match: 7.